This T cell receptor (beta chain) appears in the sequencing data of a study of shared clonotypes between healthy human individuals. Study information: The plates for each donor numbered three CD4 naive, three CD4 memory, two CD8 naive and one CD8 memory.

Produced via immunoSEQ multiplex PCR; TCRdb's table is partial and in-frame only. The sample records about 640,000 clones, 72% being singletons. Study-wide results and limits: As a rule, naive subsets had a larger estimated richness than memory subsets.

Concerning this clone: The antigen remains unidentified.

The V end lost 2 bases, the J end lost 0 bases, and 16 bases lay between the germline ends. The germline CDR1 and CDR2 sequences are LNHDA and SQIVND (reference sequence). The CDR3 length is 17 residues. Sequencing input: memory CD4+ T cells sorted from blood. Subset reported: CD45RA-negative fraction. This clonotype was obtained from a woman under 40 in good health. The chain recombines TRBV19 with TRBJ1-1, with D hard to call. The CDR3 DNA reads TGTGCCAGTAGTATAATCCCCGAGACTGGGATGAACACTGAAGCTTTCTTT. Translation gives CASSIIPETGMNTEAFF. Together with reference TRBV19 and TRBJ1-1, the CDR3 gives the full variable domain: DGGITQSPKYLFRKEGQNVTLSCEQNLNHDAMYWYRQDPGQGLRLIYYSQIVNDFQKGDIAEGYSVSREKKESFPLTVTSAQKNPTAFYLCASSIIPETGMNTEAFFGQGTRLTVV.